Presented here are 7 T cell receptor beta chains from one specimen sequenced in a study of blood T cell repertoires in COVID-19. The assay was immunoSEQ multiplex PCR, and TCRdb's table has in-frame clones only and misses some. Of under 250,000 clones listed, nearly 85% were seen once; the top ten hold around 5.5%. The specimen sequenced was peripheral blood. These receptors all come from a human donor in a cohort sampled during active COVID-19.

This clone came up a few times. J is TRBJ2-2 and V is TRBV7-3; 10 bases map to TRBD1. Germline-derived CDR1 and CDR2 are SGHTA and FQGTGA. CDR3 length equals 17 residues. The ends lost 4 bases at V and 3 bases at J; junction bases unmatched: 8. CDR3: CASSSIPDRGHTGELFF. Here the CDR3 DNA reads TGTGCCAGCAGCTCCATACCTGACAGGGGGCACACCGGGGAGCTGTTTTTT.

The gene calls are TRBV28 and TRBJ2-4; 8 bases map to TRBD1. The germline V gene has CDR1 MDHEN and CDR2 SYDVKM. With V trimmed by 6 bases and J by 7 bases, 5 bases remained unmatched. There are 13 residues in the CDR3. DNA of the CDR3: TGTGCCAGCAGCCGAACAGGGGGGAACATTCAGTACTTC. This encodes CASSRTGGNIQYF. Full variable domain (missing parts from reference TRBV28 and TRBJ2-4): DVKVTQSSRYLVKRTGEKVFLECVQDMDHENMFWYRQDPGLGLRLIYFSYDVKMKEKGDIPEGYSVSREKKERFSLILESASTNQTSMYLCASSRTGGNIQYFGAGTRLSVL.

The V gene is TRBV3-1 (or the pseudogene TRBV3-2), the J gene TRBJ2-7; TRBD2 matches 13 bases. Germline CDR1 reads LGHDT; CDR2 reads YNNKEL (reference sequence). V shed 5 bases, J shed 7 bases, and the junction held 8 bases outside the gene matches. This CDR3 spans 15 amino acids. The CDR3 nucleotides read TGTGCCAGCAGCAGCCGGACTAGCGGGGGAAGGGAGCAGTACTTC. Its protein product is CASSSRTSGGREQYF.

V usage is TRBV6-5 and J usage is TRBJ2-2; D possibly corresponds to TRBD2 (6 bases). This CDR3 is 14 amino acids long. CDR1 is MNHEY, CDR2 SVGAGI, per germline. V was cut by 6 bases and J by 2 bases, with 10 bases left in between. The CDR3 spells CASSRGLNTGELFF. In nucleotides, the CDR3 is TGTGCCAGCAGCCGGGGACTTAACACCGGGGAGCTGTTTTTT.

The chain employs TRBV5-6 and TRBJ2-7; D might be TRBD1 (6 bases). Per the germline V gene, CDR1 is SGHDT and CDR2 is YYEEEE. The CDR3 is made up of 15 amino acids. Between the trimmed V and J ends, which lost 1 base and 1 base, there was a span of 12 bases. The CDR3 sequence is CASSLPRGISYEQYF. CDR3 bases: TGTGCCAGCAGCTTGCCCAGGGGAATTTCCTACGAGCAGTACTTC. Full variable domain (remainder filled in from reference TRBV5-6 and TRBJ2-7): DAGVTQSPTHLIKTRGQQVTLRCSPKSGHDTVSWYQQALGQGPQFIFQYYEEEERQRGNFPDRFSGHQFPNYSSELNVNALLLGDSALYLCASSLPRGISYEQYFGPGTRLTVT.

The chain recombines TRBV4-2 with TRBJ2-5; maybe TRBD2 (7 bases). Germline loops: CDR1 LGHNA, CDR2 YNFKEQ. This CDR3 region has 17 residues. V lost 2 bases and J 4 bases, leaving 20 bases between the germline ends. CDR3 bases: TGTGCCAGCAGCCAACTGGGCAAGCGGGGACATGGAGAGACCCAGTACTTC. Translating it yields CASSQLGKRGHGETQYF.

This chain connects TRBV10-1 to TRBJ1-5; TRBD1 matches at 7 bases. Germline values: CDR1 WNHNN, CDR2 SYGVQD (reference sequence). V gave up 6 bases and J gave up 4 bases; unmatched junction bases: 6. This CDR3 is built from 14 residues. CDR3 nucleotide sequence: TGCGCCAGCAGCGAAGGGACAGCTAATCAGCCCCAGCATTTT. This encodes CASSEGTANQPQHF.